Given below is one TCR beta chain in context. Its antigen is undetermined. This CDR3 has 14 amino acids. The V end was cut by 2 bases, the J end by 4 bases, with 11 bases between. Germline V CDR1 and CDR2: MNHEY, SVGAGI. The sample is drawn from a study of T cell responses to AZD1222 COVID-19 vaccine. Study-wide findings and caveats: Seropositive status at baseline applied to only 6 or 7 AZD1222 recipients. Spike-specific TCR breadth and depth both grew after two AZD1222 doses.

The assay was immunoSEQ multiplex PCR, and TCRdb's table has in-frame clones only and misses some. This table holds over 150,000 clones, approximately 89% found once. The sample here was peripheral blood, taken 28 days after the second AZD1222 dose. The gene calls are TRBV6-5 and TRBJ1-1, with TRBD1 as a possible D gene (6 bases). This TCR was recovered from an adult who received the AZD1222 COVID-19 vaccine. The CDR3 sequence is CASSYGGGATEAFF. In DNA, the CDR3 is TGTGCCAGCAGTTACGGTGGGGGGGCCACTGAAGCTTTCTTT.